A single sample is the source of the 9 T cell receptor beta chains below, sequenced in a study of T cells after yellow fever vaccination. TCRdb ran MiXCR on the 5' RACE reads and lists one entry per CDR3 protein. The sample lists roughly 500,000 distinct CDR3 sequences; 15% to 20% were seen once. The input for sequencing was PBMCs, taken 15 days after the yellow fever booster vaccination. Receptors were obtained from a man younger than 40 who received the YFV17D yellow fever vaccine.

This clonotype was detected only a few times. This chain connects TRBV5-1 to TRBJ2-1; D not resolved. The CDR3 runs to 16 residues. The V end was cut by 5 bases, the J end by 5 bases, with 20 bases between. Per germline, CDR1 SGHRS and CDR2 YFSETQ. CDR3 in DNA: TGCGCCAGCAGGCTGGGCCTAGTCCAGAACAACAATGAGCAGTTCTTC. Amino acids: CASRLGLVQNNNEQFF.

Concerning this clonotype itself: Germline is not matched at one junction end, which may reflect a read error. The rearrangement joins TRBV7-2 to TRBJ2-1, with 7 positions matching TRBD2. The CDR3 runs to 14 residues. Germline V gives CDR1 SGHTA, CDR2 FQGNSA. The DNA of the CDR3 is TGTGCCAGCAGCTTTTCCCGGGACTACTATGAGCAGTTCTTC. This gives the protein CASSFSRDYYEQFF.

This clonotype was seen a handful of times. The CDR3 loop reads CASSFGTLLDTQYF. The CDR3 DNA follows: TGCGCCAGCAGCTTCGGGACTTTACTGGATACGCAGTATTTT. This chain connects TRBV5-1 to TRBJ2-3; D is perhaps TRBD2 (6 bases). V gave up 2 bases and J gave up 6 bases, with 13 bases separating them. Germline V CDR1 and CDR2: SGHRS, YFSETQ. CDR3 length: 14 amino acids.

This chain links TRBV19 with TRBJ2-1; TRBD2 might be the D (7 bases). Germline CDR1 LNHDA, CDR2 SQIVND (reference sequence). V lost 5 bases and J 4 bases, leaving 15 bases between the germline ends. The CDR3 consists of 15 residues. For the CDR3, the DNA is TGTGCCAGTAGTCTAACAGGGAGGGGATACAATGAGCAGTTCTTC. Protein sequence: CASSLTGRGYNEQFF. Variable domain in full (rest from reference TRBV19 and TRBJ2-1): DGGITQSPKYLFRKEGQNVTLSCEQNLNHDAMYWYRQDPGQGLRLIYYSQIVNDFQKGDIAEGYSVSREKKESFPLTVTSAQKNPTAFYLCASSLTGRGYNEQFFGPGTRLTVL.

This clonotype appeared a few times. The chain carries TRBV12-3 or TRBV12-4 and TRBJ2-1, with 15 bases fitting TRBD2. CDR3 length: 18 amino acids. V was clipped by 5 bases and J by 7 bases; unmatched bases: 12. The CDR3 nucleotides are TGTGCCAGCAGTCCTAGCTCTGGACTAGCGGGGGGGATGAATGAGCAGTTCTTC. Residues: CASSPSSGLAGGMNEQFF.

This clonotype was observed many times. This chain links TRBV7-9 with TRBJ2-7; D could derive from TRBD1 or TRBD2 (6 bases each). Trimming took off 5 bases at V and 3 bases at J, with 20 bases between the two ends. Germline V CDR1 and CDR2: SEHNR, FQNEAQ (reference sequence). The CDR3 consists of 16 residues. CDR3 amino acids: CASSLGGSYIDYEQYF. CDR3 DNA sequence: TGTGCCAGCAGCCTAGGGGGGTCATATATTGACTACGAGCAGTACTTC. Looking up the rest from reference TRBV7-9 and TRBJ2-7 gives the full variable domain: DTGVSQNPRHKITKRGQNVTFRCDPISEHNRLYWYRQTLGQGPEFLTYFQNEAQLEKSRLLSDRFSAERPKGSFSTLEIQRTEQGDSAMYLCASSLGGSYIDYEQYFGPGTRLTVT.

This clonotype was seen repeatedly, ten times or more. The chain has TRBV7-2 and TRBJ2-3; no clear D. The CDR3 is 14 residues long. The V gene lost 1 base and the J gene lost 6 bases, with 11 bases spanning the gap. Germline loops: CDR1 SGHTA, CDR2 FQGNSA. The CDR3 coding sequence is TGTGCCAGCAGCTTAGAGGTAGCTACGGATACGCAGTATTTT. This codes for CASSLEVATDTQYF.

The V and J genes are TRBV15 and TRBJ2-5, with D perhaps TRBD2 (7 bases). Germline CDR1 LNHNV, CDR2 YYDKDF (reference sequence). This CDR3 has 17 residues. V lost 0 bases and J 2 bases, leaving 16 bases between the germline ends. The CDR3 loop is CATSRDLRSGTQETQYF. The CDR3 region has the DNA TGTGCCACCAGCAGAGATCTGAGAAGCGGGACACAAGAGACCCAGTACTTC.

The chain joins TRBV20-1 to TRBJ1-2; D is unclear. V was shortened by 3 bases and J by 1 base, with 9 bases between the two germline ends. CDR3 length: 13 amino acids. The germline V gene encodes CDR1 DFQATT and CDR2 SNEGSKA (reference sequence). The CDR3 spells CSARSINNYGYTF. DNA of the CDR3: TGCAGTGCTAGGAGCATTAATAACTATGGCTACACCTTC.